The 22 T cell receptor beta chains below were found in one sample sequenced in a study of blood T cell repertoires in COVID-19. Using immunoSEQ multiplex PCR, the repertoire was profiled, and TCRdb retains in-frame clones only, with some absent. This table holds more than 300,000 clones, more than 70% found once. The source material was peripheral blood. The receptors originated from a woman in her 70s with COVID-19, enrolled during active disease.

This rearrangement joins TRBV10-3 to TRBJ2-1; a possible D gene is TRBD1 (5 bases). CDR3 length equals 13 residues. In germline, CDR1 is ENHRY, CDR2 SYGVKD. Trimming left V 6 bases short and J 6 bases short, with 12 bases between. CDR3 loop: CAIRLNRSNEQFF. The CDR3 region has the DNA TGTGCCATCAGGCTGAACAGGAGCAATGAGCAGTTCTTC.

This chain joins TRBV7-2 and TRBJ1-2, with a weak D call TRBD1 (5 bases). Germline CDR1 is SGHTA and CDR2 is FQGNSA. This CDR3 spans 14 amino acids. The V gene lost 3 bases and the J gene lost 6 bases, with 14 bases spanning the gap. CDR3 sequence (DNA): TGTGCCAGCAGCTTGTGGGAGGGGAGGCATGGCTACACCTTC. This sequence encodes CASSLWEGRHGYTF.

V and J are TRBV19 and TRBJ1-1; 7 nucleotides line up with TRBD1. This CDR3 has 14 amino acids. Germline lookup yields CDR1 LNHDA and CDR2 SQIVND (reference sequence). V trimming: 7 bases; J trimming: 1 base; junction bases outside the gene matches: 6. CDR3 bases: TGTGCCAGTACCCCTAGGACAGGGAACACTGAAGCTTTCTTT. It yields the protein CASTPRTGNTEAFF.

The CDR3 sequence: CASSLPMTGGGDEQFF. For the CDR3, the DNA is TGTGCCAGCAGCTTACCCATGACGGGGGGAGGCGATGAGCAGTTCTTC. J is TRBJ2-1 and V is TRBV7-9, with 7 nucleotides matching TRBD2. This CDR3 contains 16 residues. Trimming cost V 2 bases and J 8 bases; bases outside gene matches: 12. CDR1 SEHNR and CDR2 FQNEAQ come from the germline V gene (reference sequence).

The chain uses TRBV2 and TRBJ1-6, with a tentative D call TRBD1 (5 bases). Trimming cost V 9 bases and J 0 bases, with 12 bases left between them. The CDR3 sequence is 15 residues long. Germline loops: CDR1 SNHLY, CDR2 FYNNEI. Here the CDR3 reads CASGGGSSYNSPLHF. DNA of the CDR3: TGTGCCAGTGGGGGAGGGAGCTCCTATAATTCACCCCTCCACTTT.

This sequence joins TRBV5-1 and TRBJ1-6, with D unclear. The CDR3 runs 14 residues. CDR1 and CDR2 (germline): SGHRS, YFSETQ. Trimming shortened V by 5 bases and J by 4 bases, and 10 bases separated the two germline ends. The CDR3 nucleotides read TGCGCCAGCAGTTATGACATATATAATTCACCCCTCCACTTT. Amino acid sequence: CASSYDIYNSPLHF.

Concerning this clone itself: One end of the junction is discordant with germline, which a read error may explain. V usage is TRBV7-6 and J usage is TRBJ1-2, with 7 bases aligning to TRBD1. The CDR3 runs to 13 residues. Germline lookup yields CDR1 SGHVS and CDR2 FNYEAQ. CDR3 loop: CASSVATGLGYTF. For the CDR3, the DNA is TGTGCCAGCAGCGTAGCGACAGGGTTGGGCTACACCTTC.

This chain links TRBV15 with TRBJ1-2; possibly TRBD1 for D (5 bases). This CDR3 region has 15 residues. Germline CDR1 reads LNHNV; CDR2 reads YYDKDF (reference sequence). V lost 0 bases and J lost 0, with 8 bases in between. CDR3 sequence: CATSRDLGANYGYTF. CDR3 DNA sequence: TGTGCCACCAGCAGAGATCTAGGGGCTAACTATGGCTACACCTTC. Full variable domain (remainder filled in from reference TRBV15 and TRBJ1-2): DAMVIQNPRYQVTQFGKPVTLSCSQTLNHNVMYWYQQKSSQAPKLLFHYYDKDFNNEADTPDNFQSRRPNTSFCFLDIRSPGLGDTAMYLCATSRDLGANYGYTFGSGTRLTVV.

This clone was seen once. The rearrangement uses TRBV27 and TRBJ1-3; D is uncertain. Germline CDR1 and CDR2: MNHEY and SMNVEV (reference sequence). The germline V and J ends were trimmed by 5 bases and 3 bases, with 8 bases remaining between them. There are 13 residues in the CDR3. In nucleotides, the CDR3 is TGTGCCAGCAGTACCTCAGGTGGAAACACCATATATTTT. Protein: CASSTSGGNTIYF.

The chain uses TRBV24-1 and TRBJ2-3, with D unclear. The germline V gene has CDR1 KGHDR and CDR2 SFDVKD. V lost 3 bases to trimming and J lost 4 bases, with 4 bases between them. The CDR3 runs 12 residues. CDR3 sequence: CATSDTADTQYF. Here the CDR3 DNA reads TGTGCCACCAGTGATACAGCAGATACGCAGTATTTT.

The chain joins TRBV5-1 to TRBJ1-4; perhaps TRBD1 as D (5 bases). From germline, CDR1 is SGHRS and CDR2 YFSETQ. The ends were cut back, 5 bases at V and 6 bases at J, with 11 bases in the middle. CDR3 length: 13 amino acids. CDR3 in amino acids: CASSGGGDEKLFF. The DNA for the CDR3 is TGCGCCAGCAGTGGCGGGGGGGATGAAAAACTGTTTTTT.

The CDR3 nucleotides read TGTGCCATCAGTGATCGGGGGGGAACCCCATATAATTCACCCCTCCACTTT. Translated, it gives CAISDRGGTPYNSPLHF. The chain links TRBV10-3 to TRBJ1-6, with a possible D match to TRBD1 (5 bases). The CDR3 sequence is 17 residues long. The V end lost 3 bases, the J end lost 4 bases, and 16 bases lay between the germline ends. Germline CDR1 reads ENHRY; CDR2 reads SYGVKD.

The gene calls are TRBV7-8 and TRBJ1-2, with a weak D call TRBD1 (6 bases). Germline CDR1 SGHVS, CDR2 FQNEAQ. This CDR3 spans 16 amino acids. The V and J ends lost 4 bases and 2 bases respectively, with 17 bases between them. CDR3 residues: CASSSRPTGSNYGYTF. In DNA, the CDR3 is TGTGCCAGCAGCTCCCGACCGACAGGTTCGAACTATGGCTACACCTTC. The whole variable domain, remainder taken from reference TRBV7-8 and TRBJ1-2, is GAGVSQSPRYKVAKRGQDVALRCDPISGHVSLFWYQQALGQGPEFLTYFQNEAQLDKSGLPSDRFFAERPEGSVSTLKIQRTQQEDSAVYLCASSSRPTGSNYGYTFGSGTRLTVV.

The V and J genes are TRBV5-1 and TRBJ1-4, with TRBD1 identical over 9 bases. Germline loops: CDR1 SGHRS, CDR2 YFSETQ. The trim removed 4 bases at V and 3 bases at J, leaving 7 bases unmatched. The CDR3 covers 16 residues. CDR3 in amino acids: CASSPGQGRANEKLFF. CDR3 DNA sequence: TGCGCCAGCAGCCCCGGACAGGGGAGGGCTAATGAAAAACTGTTTTTT. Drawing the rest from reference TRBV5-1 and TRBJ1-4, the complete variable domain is KAGVTQTPRYLIKTRGQQVTLSCSPISGHRSVSWYQQTPGQGLQFLFEYFSETQRNKGNFPGRFSGRQFSNSRSEMNVSTLELGDSALYLCASSPGQGRANEKLFFGSGTQLSVL.

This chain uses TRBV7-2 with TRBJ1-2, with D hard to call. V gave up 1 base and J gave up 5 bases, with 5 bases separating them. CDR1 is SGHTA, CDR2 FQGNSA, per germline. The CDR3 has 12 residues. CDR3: CASSLGVYGYTF. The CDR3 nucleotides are TGTGCCAGCAGCTTAGGCGTTTATGGCTACACCTTC. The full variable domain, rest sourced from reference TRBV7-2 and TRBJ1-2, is GAGVSQSPSNKVTEKGKDVELRCDPISGHTALYWYRQSLGQGLEFLIYFQGNSAPDKSGLPSDRFSAERTGGSVSTLTIQRTQQEDSAVYLCASSLGVYGYTFGSGTRLTVV.

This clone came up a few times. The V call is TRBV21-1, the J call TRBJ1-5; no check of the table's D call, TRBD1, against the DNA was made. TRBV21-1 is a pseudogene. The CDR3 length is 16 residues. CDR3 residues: CASSKGTGDWNQPQHF. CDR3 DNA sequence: TGTGCCAGCAGCAAAGGGACAGGGGATTGGAATCAGCCCCAGCATTTT.

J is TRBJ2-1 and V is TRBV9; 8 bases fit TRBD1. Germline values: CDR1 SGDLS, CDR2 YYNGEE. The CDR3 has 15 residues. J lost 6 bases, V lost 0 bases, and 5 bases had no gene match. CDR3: CASSVAPDRGNEQFF. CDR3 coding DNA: TGTGCCAGCAGCGTAGCTCCCGACAGGGGCAATGAGCAGTTCTTC. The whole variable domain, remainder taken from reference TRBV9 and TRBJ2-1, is DSGVTQTPKHLITATGQRVTLRCSPRSGDLSVYWYQQSLDQGLQFLIQYYNGEERAKGNILERFSAQQFPDLHSELNLSSLELGDSALYFCASSVAPDRGNEQFFGPGTRLTVL.

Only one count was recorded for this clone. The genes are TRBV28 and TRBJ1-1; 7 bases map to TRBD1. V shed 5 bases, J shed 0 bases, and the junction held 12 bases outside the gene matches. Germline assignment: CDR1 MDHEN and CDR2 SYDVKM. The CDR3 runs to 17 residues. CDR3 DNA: TGTGCCAGCAGTCCCCCCAGGGGGGTAACGGTGAACACTGAAGCTTTCTTT. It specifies CASSPPRGVTVNTEAFF. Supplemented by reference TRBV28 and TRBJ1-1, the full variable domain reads DVKVTQSSRYLVKRTGEKVFLECVQDMDHENMFWYRQDPGLGLRLIYFSYDVKMKEKGDIPEGYSVSREKKERFSLILESASTNQTSMYLCASSPPRGVTVNTEAFFGQGTRLTVV.

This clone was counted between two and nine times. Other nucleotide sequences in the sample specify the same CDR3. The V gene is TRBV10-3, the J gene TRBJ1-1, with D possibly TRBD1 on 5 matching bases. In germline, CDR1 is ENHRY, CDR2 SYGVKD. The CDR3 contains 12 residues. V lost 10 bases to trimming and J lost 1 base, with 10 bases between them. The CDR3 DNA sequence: TGTGCCACGCATACAGGGAACACTGAAGCTTTCTTT. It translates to CATHTGNTEAFF.

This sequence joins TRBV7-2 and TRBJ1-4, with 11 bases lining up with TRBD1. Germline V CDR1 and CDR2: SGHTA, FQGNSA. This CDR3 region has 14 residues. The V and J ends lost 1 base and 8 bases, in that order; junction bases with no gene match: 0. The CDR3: CASSLGTGGEKLFF. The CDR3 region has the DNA TGTGCCAGCAGCTTAGGGACAGGGGGCGAAAAACTGTTTTTT.

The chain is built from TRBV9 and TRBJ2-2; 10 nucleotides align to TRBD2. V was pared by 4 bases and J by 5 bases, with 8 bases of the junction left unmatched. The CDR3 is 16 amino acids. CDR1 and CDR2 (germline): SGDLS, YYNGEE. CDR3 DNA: TGTGCCAGCAGCCCCCCGGGACTAGCGTGGACCGGGGAGCTGTTTTTT. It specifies CASSPPGLAWTGELFF.

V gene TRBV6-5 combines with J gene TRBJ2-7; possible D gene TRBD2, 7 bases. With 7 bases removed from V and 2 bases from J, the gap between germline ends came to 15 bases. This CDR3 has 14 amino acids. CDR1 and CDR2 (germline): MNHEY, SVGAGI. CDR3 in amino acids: CASTGAGATYEQYF. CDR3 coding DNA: TGTGCCAGCACTGGGGCGGGGGCCACCTACGAGCAGTACTTC.